This T cell receptor (beta chain) was recovered during a study of beta chain features in type 1 diabetes. Study-level background: All samples combined gave roughly 110,000,000 sorted cells for examination.

Worth noting for this clone: Its cognate antigen is unknown.

Overall study findings and caveats: Compared to healthy donors, patients appeared to have naive, central memory and Treg TCRB repertoires that were more alike. Individuals with type 1 diabetes displayed fewer insertions and more deletions at VDJ junctions. Researchers report that Type 1 diabetes patients had moderately but significantly shorter TCRB CDR3s across all four CD4+ subsets.

Every isolated RNA sample was fully reverse transcribed, so sequencing captured expressed TCRB transcripts. The assay was immunoSEQ multiplex PCR, and TCRdb's table has in-frame clones only and misses some. The sample has more than 300,000 clones, 9.6% seen once. The CDR3 length is 18 residues. In germline, CDR1 is LNHDA, CDR2 SQIVND (reference sequence). The junction had 8 bases not matched to a gene; V was cut back by 5 bases and J by 0 bases. This TCR came from a man aged 25 to 40 with type 1 diabetes. The V gene is TRBV19, the J gene TRBJ1-5; 12 nucleotides align to TRBD1. Specimen: central memory CD4+ T cells from blood. CDR3 sequence reads: CASSGTGGSLYSNQPQHF. The CDR3 DNA reads TGTGCCAGTAGTGGGACAGGGGGCTCCCTATATAGCAATCAGCCCCAGCATTTT.